These 2 T cell receptor beta chains were sequenced from one sample in a study of radiotherapy plus CTLA-4 blockade in lung cancer. Repertoires were generated with immunoSEQ multiplex PCR, while TCRdb's copy carries only in-frame clones and drops some. The data hold tens of thousands of clones, with just over 75% observed a single time. Sequencing used peripheral blood, obtained from a patient treated with radiotherapy plus ipilimumab. The receptors stem from a human donor with non-small cell lung cancer who had a partial response to radiotherapy plus ipilimumab.

The chain uses TRBV2 and TRBJ1-1, with TRBD1 matching over 7 bases. Germline V gene data show CDR1 as SNHLY and CDR2 as FYNNEI. J was trimmed by 11 bases and V by 0 bases; bases with no gene match: 6. The CDR3 is 13 amino acids. CDR3 region: CASSEARTGAAFF. DNA for the CDR3: TGTGCCAGCAGTGAAGCACGAACAGGGGCCGCTTTCTTT.

The chain is built from TRBV5-1 and TRBJ2-3, with D perhaps matching TRBD2 (5 bases). The V gene lost 7 bases and the J gene lost 1 base, with 10 bases spanning the gap. Germline V CDR1 and CDR2: SGHRS, YFSETQ. This CDR3 comprises 13 residues. The CDR3 sequence is CASGPGGTDTQYF. CDR3 DNA sequence: TGCGCCAGCGGTCCCGGGGGCACAGATACGCAGTATTTT. Full variable domain (remainder filled in from reference TRBV5-1 and TRBJ2-3): KAGVTQTPRYLIKTRGQQVTLSCSPISGHRSVSWYQQTPGQGLQFLFEYFSETQRNKGNFPGRFSGRQFSNSRSEMNVSTLELGDSALYLCASGPGGTDTQYFGPGTRLTVL.